The T cell receptor (beta chain) under discussion was sequenced for a study of long-term antiretroviral therapy in people with HIV. Whole-study findings and limits: Upon ART, diversity increased but remained lower than transplant donor controls.

The assay used was immunoSEQ (version v3.0), run at survey level. Method: immunoSEQ multiplex PCR; TCRdb's copy keeps in-frame clones and lacks some. This repertoire shows some 31,000 clones, about three quarters found once; its top ten account for around 8%. Remarks on this clone: What it recognizes is unknown.

CDR3 length: 19 amino acids. Germline CDR1 and CDR2: LNHNV and YYDKDF (reference sequence). V dropped 0 bases and J dropped 4; count of bases not matched to a gene: 17. The source is a woman aged 45-59 years with HIV. V usage is TRBV15 and J usage is TRBJ2-7, with 8 bases matching TRBD2. The specimen was unsorted PBMCs, collected 3.1 years after starting antiretroviral therapy. DNA for the CDR3: TGTGCCACCAGCAGAGAGGTTTTCGGCCCGGGGGGGGGAGGGTACGAGCAGTACTTC. The encoded protein is CATSREVFGPGGGGYEQYF.